This T cell receptor (beta chain) was identified during a study of blood T cell repertoires in COVID-19. Authors' data handling: Estimation of nucleated cell counts was performed using reference gene primer amplification. Sequencing was performed with immunoSEQ multiplex PCR; in TCRdb, only in-frame clones are kept and a portion is missing. The V and J calls and the clone size are those of that table, but D and trimming were determined from the DNA. The sample shows some 350,000 clones, over 70% of them seen only once. The length of the CDR3 is 13 residues. The V gene's germline CDR1 is MNHEY and CDR2 SMNVEV (reference sequence). With 5 bases removed from V and 7 bases from J, the gap between germline ends came to 14 bases. Categorization into cohorts depended on clinical history that participants reported.

The source is a man aged 25-45 years who had recovered from COVID-19. The V and J genes are TRBV27 and TRBJ2-5; D is possibly TRBD2 (5 bases). The sequencing input was PBMCs or T cells enriched from blood (not recorded which). The CDR3 loop reads CASSAPGMGTQYF. Here the CDR3 DNA reads TGTGCCAGCAGTGCCCCGGGAATGGGGACCCAGTACTTC.